One and the same sample provided the 28 T cell receptor beta chains below, sequenced in a study of radiotherapy plus CTLA-4 blockade in lung cancer (dated by TCRdb to the late 2010s). The method behind the library was the immunoSEQ multiplex PCR assay. Here the immuneACCESS table is served through TCRdb, limited to in-frame sequences with V and J called. Missing clones are a known gap in these copies; in checked studies unresolved V genes cover under half, and the rest lacks a known reason. A total of about 51,000 clones appear in this sample, about four fifths of them only once. The biggest ten clones account for 8.5% to 9% of the sample. The material was peripheral blood, obtained from a patient treated with radiotherapy plus ipilimumab. The receptors were sampled from a human donor with non-small cell lung cancer who had a complete response to radiotherapy plus ipilimumab.

The V call is TRBV4-1, the J call TRBJ2-5; D may be TRBD2 (6 bases). Trimming left V 2 bases short and J 5 bases short, with 12 bases between. The CDR3 runs to 14 residues. Germline V gives CDR1 MGHRA, CDR2 YSYEKL. CDR3 sequence: CASSQSGVGETQYF. CDR3 nucleotides: TGCGCCAGCAGCCAATCGGGGGTAGGGGAGACCCAGTACTTC.

The chain employs TRBV7-2 and TRBJ1-1; TRBD1 might be the D (6 bases). This CDR3 is 12 amino acids long. V was cut by 5 bases and J by 10 bases, with 14 bases left in between. The germline gives CDR1 SGHTA, CDR2 FQGNSA. CDR3 sequence (DNA): TGTGCCAGCAGCCAAGGACAGCTAAGAGCTTTCTTT. As protein: CASSQGQLRAFF. Full variable domain (missing parts from reference TRBV7-2 and TRBJ1-1): GAGVSQSPSNKVTEKGKDVELRCDPISGHTALYWYRQSLGQGLEFLIYFQGNSAPDKSGLPSDRFSAERTGGSVSTLTIQRTQQEDSAVYLCASSQGQLRAFFGQGTRLTVV.

In regard to this clone: Other DNA sequences in the sample encode the same CDR3. The chain employs TRBV5-1 and TRBJ1-1; no clear D gene. V was cut by 4 bases and J by 1 base, with 8 bases left in between. The CDR3 runs to 13 residues. Germline V gene data show CDR1 as SGHRS and CDR2 as YFSETQ. This chain's CDR3 is CASSLRGNTEAFF. The CDR3 DNA follows: TGCGCCAGCAGCCTCCGAGGGAACACTGAAGCTTTCTTT.

The genes are TRBV5-1 and TRBJ2-3, with 8 bases identical to TRBD2. V trimming: 5 bases; J trimming: 2 bases; junction bases outside the gene matches: 7. The CDR3 sequence is 15 residues long. Germline lookup yields CDR1 SGHRS and CDR2 YFSETQ. The CDR3 spells CASSGRGAFTDTQYF. CDR3 in DNA: TGCGCCAGCAGTGGGCGGGGGGCTTTCACAGATACGCAGTATTTT. The complete variable domain, with remaining parts taken from reference TRBV5-1 and TRBJ2-3, reads KAGVTQTPRYLIKTRGQQVTLSCSPISGHRSVSWYQQTPGQGLQFLFEYFSETQRNKGNFPGRFSGRQFSNSRSEMNVSTLELGDSALYLCASSGRGAFTDTQYFGPGTRLTVL.

J is TRBJ1-1 and V is TRBV19, with TRBD1 as a possible D gene (6 bases). This CDR3 has 12 residues. The V and J ends lost 5 bases and 10 bases respectively, with 14 bases between them. Looked up from germline, CDR1 is LNHDA and CDR2 is SQIVND (reference sequence). CDR3 DNA sequence: TGTGCCAGTAGTCAAACAGGGTCTGGAGCTTTCTTT. This sequence encodes CASSQTGSGAFF.

The V gene is TRBV2, the J gene TRBJ1-6, with TRBD1 matching over 8 bases. The V gene's germline CDR1 is SNHLY and CDR2 FYNNEI. The junction had 1 base not matched to a gene; V was cut back by 5 bases and J by 7 bases. The CDR3 runs to 13 residues. The DNA for the CDR3 is TGTGCCAGCAGTCGACAGGGGAATTCACCCCTCCACTTT. Its protein is CASSRQGNSPLHF. The variable domain in full, with the rest retrieved from reference TRBV2 and TRBJ1-6, is EPEVTQTPSHQVTQMGQEVILRCVPISNHLYFYWYRQILGQKVEFLVSFYNNEISEKSEIFDDQFSVERPDGSNFTLKIRSTKLEDSAMYFCASSRQGNSPLHFGNGTRLTVT.

The chain combines TRBV21-1 with TRBJ2-5; TRBD1, the D gene given by the table, was not confirmed from the DNA. TRBV21-1 is termed a pseudogene. CDR3 length: 15 amino acids. CDR3 bases: TGTGCCAGCAGCAAAGGTGGGACAGCCCAAGAGACCCAGTACTTC. It yields the protein CASSKGGTAQETQYF.

This clone was counted a few times. This chain connects TRBV19 to TRBJ2-4; 7 bases fit TRBD1. Unmatched junction bases numbered 5, after V lost 2 bases and J lost 7 bases. The germline V gene has CDR1 LNHDA and CDR2 SQIVND (reference sequence). There are 14 residues in the CDR3. The CDR3 DNA follows: TGTGCCAGTAGTATACGTGACAGGGTGAACATTCAGTACTTC. This translates into CASSIRDRVNIQYF.

The chain is built from TRBV11-2 and TRBJ2-7, with TRBD1 matching over 8 bases. V lost 3 bases to trimming and J lost 2 bases; unmatched junction nucleotides: 3. Germline V gene data show CDR1 as SGHAT and CDR2 as FQNNGV. The CDR3 has 14 amino acids. The chain's CDR3 is CASSFRTGPYEQYF. The CDR3 DNA is TGTGCCAGCAGCTTTCGGACAGGGCCCTACGAGCAGTACTTC.

V and J are TRBV10-1 and TRBJ1-1, with D unresolved. This CDR3 contains 15 residues. V lost 0 bases, J lost 4 bases, and 12 bases lay in between. Germline CDR1 reads WNHNN; CDR2 reads SYGVQD (reference sequence). CDR3 DNA: TGCGCCAGCAGTGAGTCGGGCACCCTGCCCACTGAAGCTTTCTTT. This gives the protein CASSESGTLPTEAFF.

The V call is TRBV6-5, the J call TRBJ1-1; weak D call: TRBD1 (5 bases). The CDR3 is 13 residues long. The germline CDR1 and CDR2 sequences are MNHEY and SVGAGI. Trimming cost V 8 bases and J 1 base, with 11 bases left between them. In nucleotides, the CDR3 is TGTGCCAGCGTGGGACTTCAGAACACTGAAGCTTTCTTT. Its protein is CASVGLQNTEAFF.

The V gene is TRBV30, the J gene TRBJ1-1, with no clear D. The ends were cut back, 2 bases at V and 6 bases at J, with 10 bases in the middle. The CDR3 is 12 amino acids. Germline V gives CDR1 GTSNPN, CDR2 SVGIG (reference sequence). In DNA, the CDR3 is TGTGCCTGGAGTCGACTTTCCGCTGAAGCTTTCTTT. It translates to CAWSRLSAEAFF.

CDR3 in DNA: TGTGCCAGCAGTGAAGCGTCTAGCGGGATCGTATATGAGCAGTTCTTC. Amino acids: CASSEASSGIVYEQFF. This chain links TRBV2 with TRBJ2-1; 9 bases match TRBD2. Unmatched junction bases numbered 8, after V lost 0 bases and J lost 8 bases. This CDR3 is built from 16 residues. Germline V gene sequence: CDR1 SNHLY, CDR2 FYNNEI.

Comment on this clone: The same CDR3 also results from other DNA sequences found in this sample. For the CDR3, the DNA is TGTGCCAGCAGTGAAGGGGACAGGGTAGATACGCAGTATTTT. Encoded protein: CASSEGDRVDTQYF. The chain employs TRBV6-4 and TRBJ2-3, with 9 bases matching TRBD1. V lost 3 bases to trimming and J lost 5 bases; unmatched junction nucleotides: 3. Germline V gene data show CDR1 as MRHNA and CDR2 as SNTAGT. The CDR3 contains 14 residues.

This clone was observed a handful of times. This sequence joins TRBV7-2 and TRBJ2-5; no clear D. V lost 3 bases, J lost 4 bases, and 3 bases lay in between. This CDR3 comprises 11 residues. Germline V gene lookup returns CDR1 SGHTA and CDR2 FQGNSA. The CDR3 loop is CASSFGETQYF. Written as DNA, the CDR3 is TGTGCCAGCAGCTTCGGAGAGACCCAGTACTTC.

V and J are TRBV28 and TRBJ1-5; 7 bases are shared with TRBD1. V dropped 7 bases and J dropped 6; count of bases not matched to a gene: 3. This CDR3 spans 12 amino acids. Germline assignment: CDR1 MDHEN and CDR2 SYDVKM. The CDR3 region is CASNSGGQPQHF. The CDR3 DNA is TGTGCCAGCAACTCAGGGGGTCAGCCCCAGCATTTT. Full variable domain (rest looked up from reference TRBV28 and TRBJ1-5): DVKVTQSSRYLVKRTGEKVFLECVQDMDHENMFWYRQDPGLGLRLIYFSYDVKMKEKGDIPEGYSVSREKKERFSLILESASTNQTSMYLCASNSGGQPQHFGDGTRLSIL.

The chain combines TRBV30 with TRBJ1-2; D remains unclear. This CDR3 comprises 12 residues. The germline V gene encodes CDR1 GTSNPN and CDR2 SVGIG (reference sequence). V lost 4 bases and J lost 8, with 14 bases in between. CDR3 residues: CAWTDRAVGYTF. The DNA of the CDR3 is TGTGCCTGGACTGACCGAGCGGTAGGCTACACCTTC.

The chain joins TRBV10-3 to TRBJ1-2, with no clear D. The CDR3 runs to 13 residues. V was trimmed by 3 bases and J by 2 bases, leaving 7 bases between them. Germline CDR1 and CDR2: ENHRY and SYGVKD. CDR3 sequence (DNA): TGTGCCATCAGTGATGAGGGAAACTATGGCTACACCTTC. Protein product: CAISDEGNYGYTF.

V usage is TRBV12-5 and J usage is TRBJ2-5, with TRBD1 identical over 10 bases. Trimming cost V 6 bases and J 2 bases; bases outside gene matches: 3. The germline V gene encodes CDR1 LGHNT and CDR2 FRNRAP. CDR3 length: 14 amino acids. DNA for the CDR3: TGTGCTAGTGGCCGGGACAGGGGACAAGAGACCCAGTACTTC. As protein: CASGRDRGQETQYF.

This chain links TRBV4-1 with TRBJ2-3; D uncertain. Deletions cut 4 bases from V and 3 bases from J, with 8 bases between. The CDR3 is 13 amino acids. CDR1 and CDR2 (germline): MGHRA, YSYEKL. CDR3 sequence: CASSLVVTDTQYF. The CDR3 DNA is TGCGCCAGCAGCCTAGTGGTGACAGATACGCAGTATTTT.

The chain uses TRBV27 and TRBJ2-3, with 9 bases lining up with TRBD2. V was clipped by 6 bases and J by 5 bases; unmatched bases: 15. The CDR3 loop spans 17 amino acids. Germline assignment: CDR1 MNHEY and CDR2 SMNVEV (reference sequence). In nucleotides, the CDR3 is TGTGCCAGCAGAGATAGAATTAGCGGGAGTGTGGTAGATACGCAGTATTTT. Protein sequence: CASRDRISGSVVDTQYF.

This clone was seen a few times. The V gene is TRBV4-3, the J gene TRBJ2-3; 12 nucleotides line up with TRBD2. The CDR3 extends over 17 amino acids. Losses at the gene ends were 1 base for V and 4 bases for J; bases not matched to a gene: 6. Germline values: CDR1 LGHNA, CDR2 YSLEER. The CDR3 DNA reads TGCGCCAGCAGCCAAGTCTCTAGCGGGGGGGCCCCAGATACGCAGTATTTT. It yields the protein CASSQVSSGGAPDTQYF.

J is TRBJ1-2 and V is TRBV11-2; the D is unclear. V gave up 5 bases and J gave up 11 bases, with 12 bases separating them. There are 11 residues in the CDR3. The germline V gene has CDR1 SGHAT and CDR2 FQNNGV. The chain's CDR3 is CASSPQNSYTF. The CDR3 coding sequence is TGTGCCAGCAGCCCACAGAACAGTTACACCTTC.

The chain links TRBV7-8 to TRBJ2-1; 9 nucleotides align to TRBD1. Germline CDR1 and CDR2: SGHVS and FQNEAQ. V trimming: 7 bases; J trimming: 8 bases; junction bases outside the gene matches: 18. The CDR3 extends over 17 amino acids. The CDR3 DNA reads TGTGCCAGCACCCGAATTGACCGGGACAGGGTCTTCCATGAGCAGTTCTTC. Amino acids: CASTRIDRDRVFHEQFF.

The rearrangement joins TRBV25-1 to TRBJ1-4, with a possible D match to TRBD1 (6 bases). The CDR3 consists of 14 residues. Per the germline V gene, CDR1 is MGHDK and CDR2 is SYGVNS. Trimming took off 1 base at V and 7 bases at J, with 10 bases between the two ends. This CDR3 reads CASSESRGSEKLFF. The CDR3 DNA sequence: TGTGCCAGCAGTGAATCCAGGGGTAGTGAAAAACTGTTTTTT.

V gene TRBV25-1 combines with J gene TRBJ1-2, with D uncertain. Trimming stripped 3 bases from V and 8 bases from J, with 7 bases between. The CDR3 covers 11 residues. In germline, CDR1 is MGHDK, CDR2 SYGVNS. CDR3 in amino acids: CASSDGRGYTF. The CDR3 DNA sequence: TGTGCCAGCAGTGATGGTCGGGGCTACACCTTC.

This clone has just a few counts. The chain carries TRBV30 and TRBJ2-7; D perhaps matches TRBD2 (6 bases). Trimming cost V 1 base and J 0 bases, with 10 bases left between them. CDR1 and CDR2 (germline): GTSNPN, SVGIG (reference sequence). This CDR3 spans 14 amino acids. CDR3 sequence reads: CAWSAWDFSYEQYF. CDR3 in DNA: TGTGCCTGGAGTGCTTGGGACTTCTCCTACGAGCAGTACTTC.

The CDR3 DNA reads TGTGCCGCACTTTACTATAACTATGGCTACACCTTC. It codes for CAALYYNYGYTF. V gene TRBV30 combines with J gene TRBJ1-2, with D unresolved. The CDR3 covers 12 residues. V was pared by 8 bases and J by 1 base, with 11 bases between. CDR1 GTSNPN and CDR2 SVGIG come from the germline V gene (reference sequence).